A single sample is the source of the 21 T cell receptor beta chains below, sequenced in a study of T cells in tumors after PD-1 blockade. This table comes from immunoSEQ multiplex PCR, and its TCRdb copy is limited to in-frame clones, with some not included. The sample yields 60,000 to 70,000 clones, around two thirds seen once. Here the sequenced sample was PBMCs, taken after anti-PD-1 treatment. These receptors originate from a human donor with basal cell carcinoma.

This chain joins TRBV7-2 and TRBJ2-7, with TRBD2 matching 11 bases. CDR1 SGHTA and CDR2 FQGNSA come from the germline V gene. The CDR3 sequence is 15 residues long. V lost 3 bases to trimming and J lost 6 bases; unmatched junction nucleotides: 7. The CDR3 region is CASSFSISGGAEQYF. The CDR3, as DNA: TGTGCCAGCAGCTTTTCGATTAGCGGGGGGGCCGAGCAGTACTTC.

The chain links TRBV5-4 to TRBJ1-2; tentatively, D is TRBD1 (5 bases). This CDR3 has 16 amino acids. Deletions cut 4 bases from V and 2 bases from J, with 18 bases between. Germline lookup yields CDR1 SGHNT and CDR2 YYREEE (reference sequence). CDR3 protein: CASSRPAGTANYGYTF. For the CDR3, the DNA is TGTGCCAGCAGCCGTCCAGCCGGGACTGCAAACTATGGCTACACCTTC. The full variable domain, completed using reference TRBV5-4 and TRBJ1-2, is ETGVTQSPTHLIKTRGQQVTLRCSSQSGHNTVSWYQQALGQGPQFIFQYYREEENGRGNFPPRFSGLQFPNYSSELNVNALELDDSALYLCASSRPAGTANYGYTFGSGTRLTVV.

This clone appeared a few times. The chain couples TRBV21-1 to TRBJ2-2; no DNA check was done on the table's D call, TRBD1. TRBV21-1 is a listed pseudogene. This CDR3 region has 21 residues. The CDR3 region is CASSCLGSARGDKPETGELFF. Written as DNA, the CDR3 is TGTGCCAGCAGCTGCTTGGGTTCAGCGCGAGGGGACAAGCCCGAGACCGGGGAGCTGTTTTTT.

The chain links TRBV2 to TRBJ2-3, with D perhaps TRBD1 (6 bases). V was cut by 5 bases and J by 2 bases, with 20 bases left in between. The CDR3 spans 17 residues. CDR1 SNHLY and CDR2 FYNNEI come from the germline V gene. In DNA form, the CDR3 reads TGTGCCAGCAGTCTCCAAGGGGGTCAGCGAGTCACAGATACGCAGTATTTT. It specifies CASSLQGGQRVTDTQYF.

The gene calls are TRBV5-6 and TRBJ2-3, with a possible D match to TRBD1 (5 bases). Germline CDR1 SGHDT, CDR2 YYEEEE. This CDR3 has 12 residues. V was trimmed by 3 bases and J by 4 bases, leaving 6 bases between them. As DNA, the CDR3 is TGTGCCAGCAGCTCCAGGGCAGATACGCAGTATTTT. Its translation is CASSSRADTQYF.

The chain combines TRBV6-4 with TRBJ2-2; the D gene is possibly TRBD2 (7 bases). The CDR3 is made up of 15 amino acids. The germline gives CDR1 MRHNA, CDR2 SNTAGT. V was clipped by 3 bases and J by 3 bases, with 11 bases between them. DNA of the CDR3: TGTGCCAGCAGTGAAGGGGGGGCCCACACCGGGGAGCTGTTTTTT. Translating gives CASSEGGAHTGELFF.

J is TRBJ2-2 and V is TRBV30; 9 bases are shared with TRBD1. J was trimmed by 4 bases and V by 0 bases; bases with no gene match: 6. This CDR3 spans 16 amino acids. From germline, CDR1 is GTSNPN and CDR2 SVGIG (reference sequence). In nucleotides, the CDR3 is TGTGCCTGGAGTGTAGGGGACAGGGTGCGCACCGGGGAGCTGTTTTTT. Amino acid sequence: CAWSVGDRVRTGELFF.

The chain uses TRBV4-2 and TRBJ2-7; D is perhaps TRBD1 or TRBD2 (5 bases each). Trimming left V 2 bases short and J 2 bases short, with 10 bases between. The CDR3 has 14 amino acids. In germline, CDR1 is LGHNA, CDR2 YNFKEQ. CDR3 DNA: TGTGCCAGCAGCCAAAGTGTGGGGGCCTACGAGCAGTACTTC. Encoded protein: CASSQSVGAYEQYF.

This sequence joins TRBV3-1 (or the pseudogene TRBV3-2) and TRBJ2-5; TRBD2 matches 8 bases. Losses at the gene ends were 5 bases for V and 5 bases for J; bases not matched to a gene: 13. CDR3 length: 16 amino acids. Germline V gene lookup returns CDR1 LGHDT and CDR2 YNNKEL (reference sequence). CDR3 nucleotides: TGTGCCAGCAGCGCCTCGGACGGGGGGGGATGGGAGACCCAGTACTTC. Translating it yields CASSASDGGGWETQYF.

The V and J genes are TRBV6-6 and TRBJ1-2; 7 nucleotides line up with TRBD1. The CDR3 covers 13 residues. The germline gives CDR1 MNHNY, CDR2 SVGAGI (reference sequence). The ends lost 5 bases at V and 5 bases at J; junction bases unmatched: 5. CDR3 protein: CASSRQGEYGYTF. CDR3 nucleotides: TGTGCCAGCAGTCGACAGGGAGAGTATGGCTACACCTTC.

The gene calls are TRBV20-1 and TRBJ2-5; D is unclear. Trimming pared 0 bases from V and 5 bases from J, leaving 1 base between. CDR1 and CDR2 (germline): DFQATT, SNEGSKA (reference sequence). The CDR3 sequence is 10 residues long. The CDR3 nucleotides read TGCAGTGCTAGAGATGAGACCCAGTACTTC. The encoded protein is CSARDETQYF.

The V call is TRBV5-1, the J call TRBJ1-1, with 7 bases lining up with TRBD1. Germline V lookup: CDR1 SGHRS, CDR2 YFSETQ. The CDR3 totals 16 residues. The junction had 5 bases not matched to a gene; V was cut back by 0 bases and J by 0 bases. Here the CDR3 DNA reads TGCGCCAGCAGCTTGGGAGGGGGCTCGGTGAACACTGAAGCTTTCTTT. Protein: CASSLGGGSVNTEAFF.

The rearrangement links TRBV6-2 or TRBV6-3 to TRBJ1-2; TRBD1 matches 8 bases. The J segment lost 4 bases and the V segment lost 7 bases, leaving 8 bases of the junction unmatched. Germline CDR1 reads MNHEY; CDR2 reads SVGEGT. The CDR3 is made up of 14 amino acids. The chain's CDR3 is CASTPTGEGYGYTF. CDR3 nucleotide sequence: TGTGCCAGCACCCCGACAGGGGAGGGCTATGGCTACACCTTC.

V usage is TRBV30 and J usage is TRBJ1-1; D gene ambiguous. CDR1 and CDR2 from the germline V gene are GTSNPN and SVGIG (reference sequence). V gave up 3 bases and J gave up 0 bases, with 8 bases separating them. The CDR3 runs to 13 residues. The DNA for the CDR3 is TGTGCCTGGAGGGCCTTTATGAACACTGAAGCTTTCTTT. Translation gives CAWRAFMNTEAFF.

The chain joins TRBV5-1 to TRBJ1-3; 10 positions match TRBD1. This CDR3 has 15 residues. Trimming took 4 bases from V and 2 from J; bases not matched to a gene: 3. The V gene's germline CDR1 is SGHRS and CDR2 YFSETQ. CDR3 in DNA: TGCGCCAGCAGCCCGGGGACAGGGGCTGGAAACACCATATATTTT. This translates into CASSPGTGAGNTIYF. Full variable domain (outside the CDR3, taken from reference TRBV5-1 and TRBJ1-3): KAGVTQTPRYLIKTRGQQVTLSCSPISGHRSVSWYQQTPGQGLQFLFEYFSETQRNKGNFPGRFSGRQFSNSRSEMNVSTLELGDSALYLCASSPGTGAGNTIYFGEGSWLTVV.

Only one count was recorded for this clone. V usage is TRBV28 and J usage is TRBJ1-5; no clear D. The CDR3 covers 15 residues. Germline assignment: CDR1 MDHEN and CDR2 SYDVKM. V was shortened by 6 bases and J by 0 bases, with 12 bases between the two germline ends. In nucleotides, the CDR3 is TGTGCCAGCAGCCTTATCGGGGTTAGCAATCAGCCCCAGCATTTT. Residues: CASSLIGVSNQPQHF. The variable domain in full, with the rest retrieved from reference TRBV28 and TRBJ1-5, is DVKVTQSSRYLVKRTGEKVFLECVQDMDHENMFWYRQDPGLGLRLIYFSYDVKMKEKGDIPEGYSVSREKKERFSLILESASTNQTSMYLCASSLIGVSNQPQHFGDGTRLSIL.

This clone was found a few times. The chain joins TRBV6-6 to TRBJ2-7; 9 bases are shared with TRBD1. CDR1 is MNHNY and CDR2 is SVGAGI in the germline V gene (reference sequence). There are 14 residues in the CDR3. The J segment lost 3 bases and the V segment lost 0 bases, leaving 0 bases of the junction unmatched. The CDR3, as DNA: TGTGCCAGCAGTTACTCGACAGGGGGCTACGAGCAGTACTTC. It codes for CASSYSTGGYEQYF.

The CDR3 loop reads CASSLMGNTEAFF. The CDR3 nucleotides read TGTGCCAGCAGCTTGATGGGGAACACTGAAGCTTTCTTT. This chain uses TRBV5-8 with TRBJ1-1; D gene unclear. Germline-derived CDR1 and CDR2 are SGHTS and YDEGEE. V lost 1 base, J lost 1 base, and 5 bases lay in between. CDR3 length equals 13 residues. Based on the CDR3 plus reference TRBV5-8 and TRBJ1-1, the full variable domain is EAGVTQSPTHLIKTRGQQATLRCSPISGHTSVYWYQQALGLGLQFLLWYDEGEERNRGNFPPRFSGRQFPNYSSELNVNALELEDSALYLCASSLMGNTEAFFGQGTRLTVV.

This chain joins TRBV19 and TRBJ2-1, with D perhaps assigned TRBD1 or TRBD2 (6 bases each). Trimming removed 8 bases from V and 8 bases from J, with 22 bases in between. CDR3 size: 15 residues. Per germline, CDR1 LNHDA and CDR2 SQIVND (reference sequence). The CDR3 sequence is CASSDFGGPRDEQFF. The CDR3 nucleotides are TGTGCCAGTTCAGATTTTGGGGGGCCTAGAGATGAGCAGTTCTTC.

By sample share, this clone is medium-sized. V is TRBV7-2 and J is TRBJ2-3, with 9 bases fitting TRBD2. Germline-derived CDR1 and CDR2 are SGHTA and FQGNSA. With 3 bases clipped from V and 6 bases from J, the junction kept 4 bases outside the gene matches. The CDR3 runs to 14 residues. CDR3 DNA: TGTGCCAGCAGCTTGGGACTAGCATTTGATACGCAGTATTTT. Amino acids: CASSLGLAFDTQYF.

This chain uses TRBV3-1 (or the pseudogene TRBV3-2) with TRBJ2-5; 9 bases map to TRBD2. Unmatched junction bases numbered 8, after V lost 7 bases and J lost 2 bases. Germline CDR1 is LGHDT and CDR2 is YNNKEL (reference sequence). CDR3 size: 15 residues. This CDR3 reads CASTKGLAGQETQYF. The CDR3 bases are TGTGCCAGCACAAAAGGGCTAGCGGGGCAAGAGACCCAGTACTTC.